Each of the 9 T cell receptor beta chains below was sequenced from the same sample in a study of blood T cell repertoires in COVID-19. The repertoire was sequenced with immunoSEQ multiplex PCR; TCRdb's copy has only in-frame clones and lacks some. The sample lists around 380,000 clones; roughly four fifths were seen once. The sequencing sample was made of peripheral blood. Receptor source: a human donor with acute or convalescent COVID-19. The donor label of this sample is uncertain.

This clone has just one count. The gene calls are TRBV13 and TRBJ2-7; 8 positions agree with TRBD2. Trimming at V came to 4 bases and at J to 6 bases, leaving 14 bases not matched to a gene. The length of the CDR3 is 16 residues. Germline CDR1 is PRHDT and CDR2 is FYEKMQ (reference sequence). The CDR3 loop is CASSSGTRALRTEQYF. CDR3 DNA sequence: TGTGCCAGCAGCTCCGGGACTAGAGCGTTACGTACCGAGCAGTACTTC.

This clone was seen a few times. This chain links TRBV7-2 with TRBJ2-3; 12 nucleotides align to TRBD2. The junction had 7 bases not matched to a gene; V was cut back by 4 bases and J by 5 bases. CDR1 and CDR2 (germline): SGHTA, FQGNSA. The CDR3 contains 16 residues. CDR3 in amino acids: CASSSSSGGALDTQYF. CDR3 sequence (DNA): TGTGCCAGCAGCTCCTCTAGCGGGGGGGCTTTAGATACGCAGTATTTT.

This clone came up a few times. V usage is TRBV29-1 and J usage is TRBJ1-2; 7 bases fit TRBD1. V dropped 2 bases and J dropped 7; count of bases not matched to a gene: 4. The CDR3 has 12 residues. CDR1 and CDR2 (germline): SQVTM, ANQGSEA. CDR3 nucleotide sequence: TGCAGCGTTGAACACCAGGGGGTTGGCTACACCTTC. Residues: CSVEHQGVGYTF.

The chain uses TRBV7-7 and TRBJ2-5; 8 nucleotides line up with TRBD1. CDR3 length: 14 residues. V lost 5 bases and J lost 5; bases outside the gene matches: 7. Germline CDR1 and CDR2: SSHAT and FNYEAQ (reference sequence). CDR3 protein: CASSRTGRAETQYF. CDR3 bases: TGTGCCAGCAGCCGGACAGGGCGGGCGGAGACCCAGTACTTC.

J is TRBJ1-1 and V is TRBV7-8, with D uncertain. Germline loops: CDR1 SGHVS, CDR2 FQNEAQ. This CDR3 has 13 residues. V was clipped by 2 bases and J by 10 bases, with 14 bases between them. Here the CDR3 DNA reads TGTGCCAGCAGCTTAACTGCGAGCACCCGAGCTTTCTTT. The encoded protein is CASSLTASTRAFF. The whole variable domain, filled in from reference TRBV7-8 and TRBJ1-1, reads GAGVSQSPRYKVAKRGQDVALRCDPISGHVSLFWYQQALGQGPEFLTYFQNEAQLDKSGLPSDRFFAERPEGSVSTLKIQRTQQEDSAVYLCASSLTASTRAFFGQGTRLTVV.

In its sample, this clone was seen many times. The chain combines TRBV30 with TRBJ1-1; perhaps TRBD1 as D (6 bases). This CDR3 region has 15 residues. Germline values: CDR1 GTSNPN, CDR2 SVGIG (reference sequence). With 2 bases removed from V and 2 bases from J, the gap between germline ends came to 15 bases. CDR3 DNA sequence: TGTGCCTGGAGTACCTTCACGACAGGAAACACTGAAGCTTTCTTT. Translating it yields CAWSTFTTGNTEAFF. The entire variable domain, with the rest obtained from reference TRBV30 and TRBJ1-1, is as follows: SQTIHQWPATLVQPVGSPLSLECTVEGTSNPNLYWYRQAAGRGLQLLFYSVGIGQISSEVPQNLSASRPQDRQFILSSKKLLLSDSGFYLCAWSTFTTGNTEAFFGQGTRLTVV.

In this sample, this clone turned up once. This chain connects TRBV27 to TRBJ2-1; TRBD2 matches at 10 bases. CDR1 is MNHEY, CDR2 SMNVEV, per germline (reference sequence). J was trimmed by 10 bases and V by 7 bases; bases with no gene match: 16. This CDR3 region has 16 residues. CDR3 DNA sequence: TGTGCCAGCATTAGGAGAGGGCTAGCGGGGGTAGGGGAGCAGTTCTTC. Its protein is CASIRRGLAGVGEQFF.

This clone has only one observation. The chain employs TRBV19 and TRBJ2-7, with 10 nucleotides matching TRBD1. CDR1 and CDR2 from the germline V gene are LNHDA and SQIVND (reference sequence). V trimming: 3 bases; J trimming: 2 bases; junction bases outside the gene matches: 1. The CDR3 length is 14 residues. CDR3 in amino acids: CASSIGTGAYEQYF. DNA for the CDR3: TGTGCCAGTAGTATCGGGACAGGGGCCTACGAGCAGTACTTC.

The rearrangement joins TRBV6-1 to TRBJ1-1; D gene unclear. The V gene's germline CDR1 is MNHNS and CDR2 SASEGT. This CDR3 has 12 amino acids. Trimming stripped 5 bases from V and 7 bases from J, with 11 bases between. The CDR3, as DNA: TGTGCCAGCAGTCACCCGAATAGTGAAGCTTTCTTT. This translates into CASSHPNSEAFF.